One and the same sample provided the 22 T cell receptor beta chains below, sequenced in a study of vaccination and CD4 T cells after COVID-19. Treatment: roughly 11-day PBMC culture with coronavirus spike peptide pools or control peptides (ViraFEST assay). From the unexposed donor, CD4+ T cells were collected ahead of the COVID-19 pandemic (2011-2018). The antigens for these receptors are not known. Oncomine TCR Beta short-read sequencing was applied to DNA from cultured CD4+ T cells. TCRdb redid the calling of the PCR reads with MiXCR, one entry per CDR3 protein. Here the sample spans about 10,000 distinct CDR3 sequences, 34% being singletons. Sequenced material: CD4+ T cells from blood, cultured in vitro. The receptors were gathered from a human donor in good health.

The V and J genes are TRBV20-1 and TRBJ2-2; TRBD1 is a possible D gene (6 bases). The CDR3 is 17 residues long. Trimming removed 2 bases at V and 0 bases at J, with 16 bases between. The germline V gene has CDR1 DFQATT and CDR2 SNEGSKA (reference sequence). This CDR3 is CSARRARGPSNTGELFF. CDR3 DNA: TGCAGTGCTAGACGTGCCAGGGGCCCTTCGAACACCGGGGAGCTGTTTTTT.

A few counts support this clonotype. The chain couples TRBV9 to TRBJ2-5; possibly TRBD2 for D (5 bases). V lost 2 bases and J 2 bases, leaving 13 bases between the germline ends. The length of the CDR3 is 15 residues. The germline gives CDR1 SGDLS, CDR2 YYNGEE. The CDR3: CASSVFGSFQETQYF. The CDR3 DNA is TGTGCCAGCAGCGTTTTTGGGAGCTTTCAAGAGACCCAGTACTTC.

The rearrangement uses TRBV6-5 and TRBJ2-1, with 13 bases fitting TRBD2. Germline loops: CDR1 MNHEY, CDR2 SVGAGI. V lost 2 bases to trimming and J lost 6 bases; unmatched junction nucleotides: 1. This CDR3 is 15 amino acids long. The CDR3 DNA sequence: TGTGCCAGCAGTTACACTAGCGGGGGGGCCAATGAGCAGTTCTTC. It is translated as CASSYTSGGANEQFF.

V usage is TRBV18 and J usage is TRBJ1-2; 7 nucleotides agree with TRBD1. Germline trimming cut 1 base from V and 3 bases from J; bases unmatched to any gene: 5. The CDR3 consists of 15 residues. Germline CDR1 is KGHSH and CDR2 is LQKENI. The CDR3 nucleotides are TGTGCCAGCTCACCACAGGCCGGGACAGACTATGGCTACACCTTC. This translates into CASSPQAGTDYGYTF.

This chain links TRBV6-1 with TRBJ2-7; TRBD1 might be the D (6 bases). This CDR3 has 13 residues. The V end was cut by 6 bases, the J end by 7 bases, with 16 bases between. Germline CDR1 is MNHNS and CDR2 is SASEGT. In nucleotides, the CDR3 is TGTGCCAGCAGGGACAGCCACCCTCTGGAGCAGTACTTC. Translation: CASRDSHPLEQYF.

J is TRBJ2-7 and V is TRBV6-1, with D unclear. Trimming stripped 1 base from V and 4 bases from J, with 8 bases between. CDR3 size: 13 residues. In germline, CDR1 is MNHNS, CDR2 SASEGT. The CDR3 bases are TGTGCCAGCAGTGAAGTGGCAAGGTACGAGCAGTACTTC. Translated, it gives CASSEVARYEQYF.

This clonotype has a handful of counts. The J gene is TRBJ2-7, the V gene TRBV27; perhaps TRBD2 as D (6 bases). Germline assignment: CDR1 MNHEY and CDR2 SMNVEV (reference sequence). The germline V and J ends were trimmed by 3 bases and 2 bases, with 17 bases remaining between them. This CDR3 is 16 amino acids long. The CDR3 DNA follows: TGTGCCAGCAGTTTTACTCCTGCCGGGGGACCCTACGAGCAGTACTTC. Its protein product is CASSFTPAGGPYEQYF.

The table lists this clonotype with a few counts. This chain uses TRBV7-6 with TRBJ2-5; D unclear. Trimming cost V 4 bases and J 2 bases, with 8 bases left between them. This CDR3 has 13 amino acids. Germline loops: CDR1 SGHVS, CDR2 FNYEAQ. DNA of the CDR3: TGTGCCAGCAGCTCTCGCAAGCAAGAGACCCAGTACTTC. Translating gives CASSSRKQETQYF.

This clonotype showed up just a few times. The chain uses TRBV5-8 and TRBJ1-6; 7 bases fit TRBD1. This CDR3 is built from 15 residues. CDR1 is SGHTS, CDR2 YDEGEE, per germline. CDR3 coding DNA: TGTGTCAGTTCTTCAGGGGGAAGGACTAATTCACCCCTCCACTTT. This gives the protein CVSSSGGRTNSPLHF.

The chain couples TRBV4-2 to TRBJ2-5; D not certain. The CDR3 spans 14 residues. V lost 0 bases and J 5 bases, leaving 10 bases between the germline ends. Germline V gives CDR1 LGHNA, CDR2 YNFKEQ. In nucleotides, the CDR3 is TGTGCCAGCAGCCAAGAAAGGGAATTGGAGACCCAGTACTTC. Its protein product is CASSQERELETQYF.

The V call is TRBV5-6, the J call TRBJ2-5; the D is unclear. This CDR3 contains 13 residues. Trimming shortened V by 0 bases and J by 5 bases, and 8 bases separated the two germline ends. CDR1 and CDR2 (germline): SGHDT, YYEEEE. This chain's CDR3 is CASSLAGIETQYF. DNA of the CDR3: TGTGCCAGCAGCTTGGCAGGAATCGAGACCCAGTACTTC.

The rearrangement joins TRBV2 to TRBJ1-1; D is perhaps TRBD1 (6 bases). CDR3 length: 18 amino acids. Germline CDR1 is SNHLY and CDR2 is FYNNEI. V lost 6 bases and J 0 bases, leaving 23 bases between the germline ends. In DNA, the CDR3 is TGTGCCAGCAGCAGGGATACGCCCGGGACAACAATGAACACTGAAGCTTTCTTT. This translates into CASSRDTPGTTMNTEAFF.

The rearrangement uses TRBV6-5 and TRBJ2-1, with D tentatively TRBD2 (7 bases). There are 15 residues in the CDR3. Germline assignment: CDR1 MNHEY and CDR2 SVGAGI. Trimming removed 0 bases at V and 5 bases at J, with 11 bases between. The CDR3 bases are TGTGCCAGCAGTTACTCGCGGGGGCCGAACAATGAGCAGTTCTTC. This gives the protein CASSYSRGPNNEQFF.

CDR3 sequence (DNA): TGTGCCAGTAAGGGGCAAGGGGGACAGCCCCAGCATTTT. This codes for CASKGQGGQPQHF. The rearrangement joins TRBV19 to TRBJ1-5; possible D gene TRBD1, 6 bases. The V and J ends lost 7 bases and 7 bases respectively, with 14 bases between them. The CDR3 is 13 amino acids. CDR1 is LNHDA, CDR2 SQIVND, per germline (reference sequence).

The chain is built from TRBV28 and TRBJ2-1; tentative D call: TRBD1 (6 bases). This CDR3 contains 15 residues. Germline CDR1 reads MDHEN; CDR2 reads SYDVKM. Trimming cost V 5 bases and J 5 bases, with 16 bases left between them. The CDR3 DNA reads TGTGCCAGCAGTACAACTGAACAGGGCGACAATGAGCAGTTCTTC. Translated: CASSTTEQGDNEQFF.

The chain couples TRBV5-1 to TRBJ2-5; tentatively, D is TRBD1 (6 bases). From germline, CDR1 is SGHRS and CDR2 YFSETQ. This CDR3 has 15 residues. The germline V and J ends were trimmed by 0 bases and 5 bases, with 14 bases remaining between them. CDR3 loop: CASSLGDTHLETQYF. Here the CDR3 DNA reads TGCGCCAGCAGCTTGGGGGACACACATTTGGAGACCCAGTACTTC.

This rearrangement joins TRBV18 to TRBJ1-1; tentative D call: TRBD1 (6 bases). The CDR3 extends over 18 amino acids. V lost 5 bases to trimming and J lost 3 bases, with 25 bases between them. Germline CDR1 KGHSH, CDR2 LQKENI. CDR3 amino acids: CASSSIRGVGEIDTEAFF. Here the CDR3 DNA reads TGTGCCAGCTCATCGATCAGGGGAGTCGGGGAGATAGACACTGAAGCTTTCTTT.

The chain is built from TRBV4-2 and TRBJ2-5, with TRBD2 matching 7 bases. The CDR3 is made up of 14 amino acids. CDR1 and CDR2 from the germline V gene are LGHNA and YNFKEQ. After removal of 6 bases from V and 3 bases from J, the junction contained 7 bases not matched to a gene. The chain's CDR3 is CASRRSAGEETQYF. CDR3 DNA: TGTGCCAGCAGACGGAGTGCGGGGGAAGAGACCCAGTACTTC.

The chain couples TRBV20-1 to TRBJ2-1, with D unclear. CDR1 is DFQATT, CDR2 SNEGSKA, per germline (reference sequence). V was pared by 5 bases and J by 5 bases, with 7 bases between. This CDR3 has 11 residues. This CDR3 reads CSALVHNEQFF. The CDR3 DNA reads TGCAGTGCTTTAGTACACAATGAGCAGTTCTTC.

This clonotype was detected a few times. The rearrangement links TRBV7-9 to TRBJ1-1; no clear D gene. CDR3 length: 11 amino acids. CDR1 is SEHNR, CDR2 FQNEAQ, per germline (reference sequence). The ends were cut back, 5 bases at V and 8 bases at J, with 9 bases in the middle. Here the CDR3 reads CASSLGREAFF. The CDR3 DNA follows: TGTGCCAGCAGCCTAGGACGGGAAGCTTTCTTT.

There are a few counts of this clonotype. The CDR3 nucleotides are TGTGCCAGCAGCTCCGGGACTAGCGGGGTTAGCTCCTACAATGAGCAGTTCTTC. Its protein product is CASSSGTSGVSSYNEQFF. V is TRBV7-8 and J is TRBJ2-1, with 13 bases lining up with TRBD2. Per germline, CDR1 SGHVS and CDR2 FQNEAQ. The CDR3 totals 18 residues. The V segment lost 4 bases and the J segment 0 bases; nucleotides outside the gene matches: 6.

V usage is TRBV29-1 and J usage is TRBJ1-2, with a possible D match to TRBD1 (6 bases). V was trimmed by 4 bases and J by 5 bases, leaving 17 bases between them. The CDR3 length is 14 residues. Germline loops: CDR1 SQVTM, CDR2 ANQGSEA. The CDR3 nucleotides read TGCAGCGTTGTTGGCCCAGGGGTGGGGTATGGCTACACCTTC. It specifies CSVVGPGVGYGYTF.